Detailed here is one T cell receptor (beta chain). Its antigen remains unidentified. This entry belongs to a study of cytomegalovirus exposure and HLA in healthy donors. Broader study findings: In vitro testing confirmed a few CMV-associated chains as specific for CMV antigens.

With 0 bases removed from V and 8 bases from J, the gap between germline ends came to 10 bases. In germline, CDR1 is MNHEY, CDR2 SVGAGI. The CDR3 is 13 amino acids. The protocol was immunoSEQ multiplex PCR, while the TCRdb copy is restricted to in-frame clones and leaves out a portion. The sample records over 200,000 clones, nearly 90% being singletons. The sample was PBMCs. The chain has TRBV6-5 and TRBJ1-2; D call uncertain. This receptor was taken from a woman between 18 and 29 years old in good health and CMV-seronegative. The CDR3: CASSYSMAPGYTF. In nucleotides, the CDR3 is TGTGCCAGCAGTTACTCGATGGCCCCCGGCTACACCTTC.